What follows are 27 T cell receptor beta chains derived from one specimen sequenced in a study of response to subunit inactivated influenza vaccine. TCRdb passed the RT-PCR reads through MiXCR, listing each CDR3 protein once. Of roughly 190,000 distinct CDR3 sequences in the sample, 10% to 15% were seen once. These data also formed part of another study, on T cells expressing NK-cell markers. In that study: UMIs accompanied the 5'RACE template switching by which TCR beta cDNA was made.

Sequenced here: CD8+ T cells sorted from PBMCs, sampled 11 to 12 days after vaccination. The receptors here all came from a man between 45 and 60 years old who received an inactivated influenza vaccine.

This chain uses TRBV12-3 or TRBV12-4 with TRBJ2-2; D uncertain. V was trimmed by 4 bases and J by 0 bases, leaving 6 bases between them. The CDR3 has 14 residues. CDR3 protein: CASSSVANTGELFF. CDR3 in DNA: TGTGCCAGCAGTTCGGTAGCGAACACCGGGGAGCTGTTTTTT.

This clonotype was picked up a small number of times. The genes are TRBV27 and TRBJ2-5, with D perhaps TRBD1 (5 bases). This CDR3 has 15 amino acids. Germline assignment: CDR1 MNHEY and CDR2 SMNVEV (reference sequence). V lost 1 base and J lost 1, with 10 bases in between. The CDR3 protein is CASSLWAGPQETQYF. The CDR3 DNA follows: TGTGCCAGCAGTTTATGGGCAGGGCCCCAAGAGACCCAGTACTTC.

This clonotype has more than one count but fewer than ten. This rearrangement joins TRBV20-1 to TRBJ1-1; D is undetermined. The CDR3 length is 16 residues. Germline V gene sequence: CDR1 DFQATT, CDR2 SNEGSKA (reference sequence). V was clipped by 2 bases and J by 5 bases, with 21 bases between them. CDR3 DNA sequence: TGCAGTGCTAGACCTAGGCCCCGGCCAGCTAAGACTGAAGCTTTCTTT. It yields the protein CSARPRPRPAKTEAFF.

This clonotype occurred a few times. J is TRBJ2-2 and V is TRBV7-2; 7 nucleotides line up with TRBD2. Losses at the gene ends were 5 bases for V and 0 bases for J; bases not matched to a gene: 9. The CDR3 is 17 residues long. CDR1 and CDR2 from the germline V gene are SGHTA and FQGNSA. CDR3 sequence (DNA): TGTGCCAGCAGCCATCCGACTAGCTCCCCGAACACCGGGGAGCTGTTTTTT. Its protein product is CASSHPTSSPNTGELFF.

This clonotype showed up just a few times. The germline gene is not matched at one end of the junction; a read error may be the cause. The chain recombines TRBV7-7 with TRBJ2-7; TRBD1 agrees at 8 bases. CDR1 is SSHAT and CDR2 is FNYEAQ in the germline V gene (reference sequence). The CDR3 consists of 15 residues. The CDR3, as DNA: TGTGCTAGCAGCCCCTTGACAGGGGCGACCTACGAGCAGTACTTC. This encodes CASSPLTGATYEQYF.

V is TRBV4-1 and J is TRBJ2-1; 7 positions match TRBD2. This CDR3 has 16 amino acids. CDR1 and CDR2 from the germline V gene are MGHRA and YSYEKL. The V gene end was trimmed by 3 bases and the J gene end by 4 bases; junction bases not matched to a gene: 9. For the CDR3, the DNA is TGCGCCAGCAGCCAGCATCTAGCGGATAATTACAATGAGCAGTTCTTC. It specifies CASSQHLADNYNEQFF.

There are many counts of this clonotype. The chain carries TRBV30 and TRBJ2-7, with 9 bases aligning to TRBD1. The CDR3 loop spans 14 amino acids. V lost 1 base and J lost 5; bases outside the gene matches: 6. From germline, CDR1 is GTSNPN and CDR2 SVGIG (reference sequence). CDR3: CAWSAGQGWNEQYF. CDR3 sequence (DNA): TGTGCCTGGAGTGCTGGACAGGGGTGGAACGAGCAGTACTTC. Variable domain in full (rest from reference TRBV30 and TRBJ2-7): SQTIHQWPATLVQPVGSPLSLECTVEGTSNPNLYWYRQAAGRGLQLLFYSVGIGQISSEVPQNLSASRPQDRQFILSSKKLLLSDSGFYLCAWSAGQGWNEQYFGPGTRLTVT.

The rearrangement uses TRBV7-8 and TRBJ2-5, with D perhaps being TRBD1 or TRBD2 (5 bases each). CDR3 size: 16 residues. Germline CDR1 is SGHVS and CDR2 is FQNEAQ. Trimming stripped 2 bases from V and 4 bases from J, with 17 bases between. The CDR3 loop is CASSLTGTAYRETQYF. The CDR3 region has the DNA TGTGCCAGCAGCTTAACCGGGACGGCTTATCGAGAGACCCAGTACTTC.

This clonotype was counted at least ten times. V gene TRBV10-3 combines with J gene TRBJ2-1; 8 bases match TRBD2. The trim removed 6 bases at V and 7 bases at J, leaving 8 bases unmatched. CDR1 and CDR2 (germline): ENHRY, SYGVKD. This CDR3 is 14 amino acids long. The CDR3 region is CAISRAAGENEQFF. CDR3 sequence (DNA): TGTGCCATCAGCCGGGCAGCGGGAGAGAATGAGCAGTTCTTC.

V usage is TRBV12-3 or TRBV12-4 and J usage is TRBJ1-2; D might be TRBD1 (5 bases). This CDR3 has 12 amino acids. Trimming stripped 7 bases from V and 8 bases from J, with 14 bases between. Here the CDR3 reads CASTIGDWGYTF. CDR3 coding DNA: TGTGCCAGCACTATCGGGGACTGGGGCTACACCTTC.

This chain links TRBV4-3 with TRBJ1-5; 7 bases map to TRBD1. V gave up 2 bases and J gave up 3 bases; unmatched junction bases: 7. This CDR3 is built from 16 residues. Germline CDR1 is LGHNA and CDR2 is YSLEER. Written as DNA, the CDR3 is TGCGCCAGCAGCCAAACCCGGGGACAGACCAATCAGCCCCAGCATTTT. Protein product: CASSQTRGQTNQPQHF.

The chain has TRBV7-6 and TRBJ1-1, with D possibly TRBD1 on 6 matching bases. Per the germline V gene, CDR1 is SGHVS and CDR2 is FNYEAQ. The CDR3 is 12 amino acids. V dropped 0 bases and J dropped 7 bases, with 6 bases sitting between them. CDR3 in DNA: TGTGCCAGCAGCTTAGCAGGGGGTGAAGCTTTCTTT. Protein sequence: CASSLAGGEAFF.

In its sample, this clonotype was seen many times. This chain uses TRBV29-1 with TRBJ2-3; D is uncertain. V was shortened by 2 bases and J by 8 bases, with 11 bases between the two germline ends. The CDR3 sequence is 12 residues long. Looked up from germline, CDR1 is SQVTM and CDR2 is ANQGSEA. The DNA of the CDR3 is TGCAGCGTTGAACTCACGGCTCCTACGCAGTATTTT. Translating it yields CSVELTAPTQYF.

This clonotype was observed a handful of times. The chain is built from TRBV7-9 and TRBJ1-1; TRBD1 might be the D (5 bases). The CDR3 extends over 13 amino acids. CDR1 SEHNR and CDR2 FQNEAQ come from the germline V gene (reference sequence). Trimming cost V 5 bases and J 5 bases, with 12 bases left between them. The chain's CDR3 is CASSEFSGTEAFF. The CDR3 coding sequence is TGTGCCAGCAGCGAATTTTCAGGGACTGAAGCTTTCTTT.

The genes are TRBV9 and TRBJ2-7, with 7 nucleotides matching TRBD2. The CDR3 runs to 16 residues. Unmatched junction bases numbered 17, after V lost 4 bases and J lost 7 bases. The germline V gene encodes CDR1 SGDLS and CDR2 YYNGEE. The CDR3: CASSTSPWASGGEQYF. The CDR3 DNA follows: TGTGCCAGCAGCACATCCCCCTGGGCCTCGGGGGGAGAGCAGTACTTC.

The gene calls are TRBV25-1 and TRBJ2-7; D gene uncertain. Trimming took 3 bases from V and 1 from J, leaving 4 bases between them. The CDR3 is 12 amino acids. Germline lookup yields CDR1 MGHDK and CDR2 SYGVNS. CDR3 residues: CASSDLSYEQYF. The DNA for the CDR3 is TGTGCCAGCAGTGATTTATCCTACGAGCAGTACTTC.

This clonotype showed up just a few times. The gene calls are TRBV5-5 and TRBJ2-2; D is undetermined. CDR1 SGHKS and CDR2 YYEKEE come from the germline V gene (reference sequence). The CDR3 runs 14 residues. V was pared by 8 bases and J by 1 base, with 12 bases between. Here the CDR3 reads CASSWGMNTGELFF. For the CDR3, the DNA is TGTGCCAGTTCGTGGGGTATGAACACCGGGGAGCTGTTTTTT.

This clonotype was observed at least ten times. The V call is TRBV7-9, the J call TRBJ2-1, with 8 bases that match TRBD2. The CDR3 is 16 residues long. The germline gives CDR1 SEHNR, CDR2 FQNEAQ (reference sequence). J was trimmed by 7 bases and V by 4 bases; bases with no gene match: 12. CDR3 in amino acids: CASSSTRASGSNEQFF. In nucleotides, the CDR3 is TGTGCCAGCAGCTCCACACGGGCTAGCGGGTCTAATGAGCAGTTCTTC.

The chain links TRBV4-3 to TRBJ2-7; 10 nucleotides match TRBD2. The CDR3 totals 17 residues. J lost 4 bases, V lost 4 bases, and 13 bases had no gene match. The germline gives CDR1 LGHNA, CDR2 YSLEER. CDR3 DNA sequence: TGCGCCAGCAGCCCCGGGGGGATAGCGGGGGGACCATACGAGCAGTACTTC. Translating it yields CASSPGGIAGGPYEQYF.

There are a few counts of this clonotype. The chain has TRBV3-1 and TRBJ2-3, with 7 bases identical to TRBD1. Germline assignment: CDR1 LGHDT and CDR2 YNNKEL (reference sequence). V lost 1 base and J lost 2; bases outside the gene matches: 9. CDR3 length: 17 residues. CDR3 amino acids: CASSQASGGFVTDTQYF. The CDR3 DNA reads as TGTGCCAGCAGCCAAGCCTCAGGGGGTTTTGTCACAGATACGCAGTATTTT.

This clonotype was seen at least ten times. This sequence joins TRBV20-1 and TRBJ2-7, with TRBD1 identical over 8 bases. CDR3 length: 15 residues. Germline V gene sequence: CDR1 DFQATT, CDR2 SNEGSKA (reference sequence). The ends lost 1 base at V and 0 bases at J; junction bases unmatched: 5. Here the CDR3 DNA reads TGCAGTGCTAGAGTTATGGGACAGGCCTCCTACGAGCAGTACTTC. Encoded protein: CSARVMGQASYEQYF.

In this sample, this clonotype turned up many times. CDR3: CASSLVGVRAGELFF. CDR3 in DNA: TGTGCCAGCAGCTTAGTAGGAGTCAGGGCCGGGGAGCTGTTTTTT. V is TRBV7-8 and J is TRBJ2-2, with TRBD1 as a possible D gene (5 bases). Trimming pared 1 base from V and 6 bases from J, leaving 12 bases between. The CDR3 sequence is 15 residues long. CDR1 SGHVS and CDR2 FQNEAQ come from the germline V gene.

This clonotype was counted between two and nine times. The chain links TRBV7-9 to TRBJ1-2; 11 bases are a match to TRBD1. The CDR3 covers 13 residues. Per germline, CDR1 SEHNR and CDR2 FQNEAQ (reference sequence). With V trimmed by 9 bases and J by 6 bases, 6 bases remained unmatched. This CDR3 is CASGPGQGDGYTF. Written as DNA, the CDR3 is TGTGCCAGTGGACCGGGACAGGGGGATGGCTACACCTTC.

CDR3 sequence: CSARAPGGGHNEQFF. Written as DNA, the CDR3 is TGCAGTGCTAGAGCTCCGGGGGGCGGCCACAATGAGCAGTTCTTC. V gene TRBV20-1 combines with J gene TRBJ2-1; a weak D match, TRBD2 (7 bases). This CDR3 is built from 15 residues. V gave up 1 base and J gave up 5 bases, with 15 bases separating them. Germline V CDR1 and CDR2: DFQATT, SNEGSKA (reference sequence).

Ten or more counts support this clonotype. The DNA for the CDR3 is TGCGCCAGCAGCCAAGATCGGGCGGGGGTTAAAGGTAATGAGCAGTTCTTC. Its translation: CASSQDRAGVKGNEQFF. The rearrangement links TRBV4-1 to TRBJ2-1, with 7 bases identical to TRBD2. CDR3 length equals 17 residues. Looked up from germline, CDR1 is MGHRA and CDR2 is YSYEKL. With 0 bases clipped from V and 7 bases from J, the junction kept 12 bases outside the gene matches.

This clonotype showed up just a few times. For the CDR3, the DNA is TGTGCCAGCAGTCAACCGGGACAGGGGTTCTACGAGCAGTACTTC. It codes for CASSQPGQGFYEQYF. This chain joins TRBV28 and TRBJ2-7, with TRBD1 identical over 10 bases. This CDR3 is 15 amino acids long. Germline lookup yields CDR1 MDHEN and CDR2 SYDVKM. With V trimmed by 5 bases and J by 3 bases, 7 bases remained unmatched.

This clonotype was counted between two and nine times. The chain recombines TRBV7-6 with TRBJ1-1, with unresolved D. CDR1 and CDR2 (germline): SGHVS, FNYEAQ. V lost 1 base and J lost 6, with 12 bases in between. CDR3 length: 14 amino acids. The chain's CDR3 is CASSLGGGGSEAFF. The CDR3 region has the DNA TGTGCCAGCAGCTTAGGTGGTGGTGGTTCTGAAGCTTTCTTT.